The 14 T cell receptor beta chains below come from one sample, sequenced in a study of siplizumab effects on memory and regulatory T cells. The data were produced by immunoSEQ multiplex PCR, yet TCRdb's version contains in-frame clones alone and is incomplete. The sample gives about 87,000 clones, about nine tenths of which show up once; 1.5% is in the top ten. The sequenced material came from Tregs sorted from blood. The receptors originated from a human donor in good health.

V and J are TRBV2 and TRBJ2-5; 15 nucleotides line up with TRBD2. The CDR3 has 16 residues. Germline CDR1 SNHLY, CDR2 FYNNEI. Losses at the gene ends were 5 bases for V and 4 bases for J; bases not matched to a gene: 5. DNA of the CDR3: TGTGCCAGCAGTCGGACTAGCGGGGGGGCATCAGAGACCCAGTACTTC. Translation: CASSRTSGGASETQYF.

J is TRBJ1-2 and V is TRBV19, with D uncertain. This CDR3 is built from 12 residues. From germline, CDR1 is LNHDA and CDR2 SQIVND (reference sequence). Deletions cut 9 bases from V and 7 bases from J, with 15 bases between. DNA for the CDR3: TGTGCCAGCAGGACGGAGAGTTTTGGCTACACCTTC. Translating it yields CASRTESFGYTF.

The CDR3: CASLKGEDTEAFF. CDR3 DNA: TGTGCCAGCCTGAAGGGCGAGGACACTGAAGCTTTCTTT. J is TRBJ1-1 and V is TRBV2; D gene ambiguous. V was shortened by 8 bases and J by 3 bases, with 13 bases between the two germline ends. The CDR3 has 13 amino acids. Germline loops: CDR1 SNHLY, CDR2 FYNNEI.

The chain carries TRBV5-1 and TRBJ2-3, with 10 bases matching TRBD2. The V and J ends lost 4 bases and 4 bases, in that order; junction bases with no gene match: 9. The CDR3 consists of 16 residues. CDR1 and CDR2 from the germline V gene are SGHRS and YFSETQ. CDR3 sequence: CASSDLAGATSDTQYF. In DNA, the CDR3 is TGCGCCAGCAGCGATCTAGCGGGGGCGACCTCAGATACGCAGTATTTT.

The chain is built from TRBV19 and TRBJ1-2, with no clear D. This CDR3 has 14 residues. The V and J ends lost 6 bases and 4 bases respectively, with 15 bases between them. Germline-derived CDR1 and CDR2 are LNHDA and SQIVND (reference sequence). The CDR3 nucleotides read TGTGCCAGTAGCCCCAGACCTTCTCCCTATGGCTACACCTTC. Protein sequence: CASSPRPSPYGYTF.

The chain carries TRBV6-5 and TRBJ1-1; possibly TRBD1 for D (6 bases). Germline CDR1 and CDR2: MNHEY and SVGAGI. The CDR3 loop spans 15 amino acids. V was clipped by 6 bases and J by 1 base, with 15 bases between them. CDR3: CASRPDGGANTEAFF. DNA of the CDR3: TGTGCCAGCAGGCCTGATGGGGGCGCGAACACTGAAGCTTTCTTT.

J is TRBJ2-3 and V is TRBV5-1; 7 nucleotides agree with TRBD2. V lost 5 bases and J lost 4; bases outside the gene matches: 4. Germline V gene sequence: CDR1 SGHRS, CDR2 YFSETQ. The CDR3 spans 13 residues. The CDR3 DNA sequence: TGCGCCAGCAGGGGAGGGGAGGCAGATACGCAGTATTTT. This translates into CASRGGEADTQYF.

The chain joins TRBV7-3 to TRBJ2-1; 12 nucleotides agree with TRBD2. This CDR3 contains 15 residues. V shed 3 bases, J shed 4 bases, and the junction held 1 base outside the gene matches. Germline CDR1 is SGHTA and CDR2 is FQGTGA. The DNA for the CDR3 is TGTGCCAGCAGCTTCGGACTAGCGGGGTACAATGAGCAGTTCTTC. Amino acids: CASSFGLAGYNEQFF.

The gene calls are TRBV19 and TRBJ1-6, with D perhaps matching TRBD1 (5 bases). The CDR3 has 16 amino acids. From germline, CDR1 is LNHDA and CDR2 SQIVND (reference sequence). V was cut by 7 bases and J by 0 bases, with 13 bases left in between. CDR3 protein: CASTRAPSSYNSPLHF. The CDR3 region has the DNA TGTGCCAGTACCAGGGCACCGAGCTCCTATAATTCACCCCTCCACTTT.

V gene TRBV10-3 combines with J gene TRBJ2-1; possible D gene TRBD2, 5 bases. Per germline, CDR1 ENHRY and CDR2 SYGVKD. The germline V and J ends were trimmed by 2 bases and 0 bases, with 8 bases remaining between them. The CDR3 runs 15 residues. The DNA of the CDR3 is TGTGCCATCAGTGAGCGGGGTAGCTCCTACAATGAGCAGTTCTTC. Encoded protein: CAISERGSSYNEQFF.

V is TRBV10-3 and J is TRBJ1-6; 8 nucleotides agree with TRBD1. The CDR3 length is 14 residues. V gave up 7 bases and J gave up 10 bases; unmatched junction bases: 9. CDR1 is ENHRY, CDR2 SYGVKD, per germline. CDR3 DNA sequence: TGTGCCATCAATGTCGACAGGGGAAGCTCACCCCTCCACTTT. Encoded protein: CAINVDRGSSPLHF.

CDR3 loop: CASSSGQPYEQYF. The CDR3 DNA reads as TGTGCCAGCAGCTCGGGACAGCCCTACGAGCAGTACTTC. The J gene is TRBJ2-7, the V gene TRBV6-5, with 7 bases identical to TRBD1. Germline V gene data show CDR1 as MNHEY and CDR2 as SVGAGI. This CDR3 has 13 residues. Trimming at V came to 6 bases and at J to 2 bases, leaving 4 bases not matched to a gene.

This chain joins TRBV5-4 and TRBJ2-1; D ambiguous. Germline V CDR1 and CDR2: SGHNT, YYREEE (reference sequence). The CDR3 has 12 amino acids. Trimming left V 4 bases short and J 9 bases short, with 11 bases between. CDR3 sequence: CASSPRASEQFF. As DNA, the CDR3 is TGTGCCAGCAGCCCTCGAGCGAGTGAGCAGTTCTTC.

The rearrangement links TRBV6-5 to TRBJ1-1, with TRBD1 matching over 7 bases. With 6 bases clipped from V and 1 base from J, the junction kept 2 bases outside the gene matches. Germline CDR1 and CDR2: MNHEY and SVGAGI. There are 13 residues in the CDR3. This CDR3 is CASRYRGNTEAFF. CDR3 nucleotide sequence: TGTGCCAGCAGGTACAGGGGGAACACTGAAGCTTTCTTT.